This is a list of T cell receptor beta chains from one sample in a study of blood T cell repertoires in COVID-19. Repertoires were generated with immunoSEQ multiplex PCR, while TCRdb's copy carries only in-frame clones and drops some. The sample shows 360,000 or so clones, roughly 90% of them seen only once. Sequencing was performed on PBMCs or T cells enriched from blood (not recorded which). The receptors come from a woman in her twenties or thirties who had been exposed to COVID-19. The CDR3 runs from the conserved cysteine through the conserved F or W. D genes are given only for firm matches. Expanded clones get a size class; other rows say once, few or many, or leave the size out.

>TRBJ2-7|TRBV6-5|NA|NA
TGTGCCAGCAGTACCGGACACCCCTACGAGCAGTACTTC
CASSTGHPYEQYF
>TRBJ1-2|TRBV19|NA|once
TGTGCCAGTAGTATTTGGAGAGCTAACTATGGCTACACCTTC
CASSIWRANYGYTF
>TRBJ2-2|TRBV7-7|TRBD1|NA
TGTGCTAGCGGGGACAGGGGTAACACCGGGGAGCTGTTTTTT
CASGDRGNTGELFF
>TRBJ2-3|TRBV27|NA|NA
TGTGCCAGCAGTTTTGGTGAGACAGCCACTTTGGGCACAGATACGCAGTATTTT
CASSFGETATLGTDTQYF
>TRBJ2-1|TRBV6-6|TRBD1|NA
TGTGCCGGTCTGCCTAGACAGGGGCCCATCGATGAGCAGTTCTTC
CAGLPRQGPIDEQFF
>TRBJ1-2|TRBV27|NA|NA
TGTGCCAGCAGTTATCCGGGGTATGGCTACACCTTC
CASSYPGYGYTF
>TRBJ1-1|TRBV15|NA|NA
TGTGCCACCAGCAGAGATATCCAGGGCACTGAAGCTTTCTTT
CATSRDIQGTEAFF
>TRBJ2-7|TRBV28|TRBD1|few
TGTGCCAGCAGTCAGGACAGGGGGCATGGGTACGAGCAGTACTTC
CASSQDRGHGYEQYF
>TRBJ1-6|TRBV25-1|NA|NA
TGTGCCAGCAGTGCAACAGGCCACCCCAATTCACCCCTCCACTTT
CASSATGHPNSPLHF
>TRBJ2-1|TRBV5-5|NA|NA
TGTGCCAGCAGCTTCACAGGCAGATACAATGAGCAGTTCTTC
CASSFTGRYNEQFF
>TRBJ1-4|TRBV28|TRBD1|NA
TGTGCCAGCAGTGCCCCACAGGGGGCCAGTGAAAAACTGTTTTTT
CASSAPQGASEKLFF
>TRBJ2-5|TRBV9|NA|NA
TGTGCCAGCAGCGTAGAAACGGGACTCACCCCGGGAGAGACCCAGTACTTC
CASSVETGLTPGETQYF
>TRBJ2-1|TRBV10-2|NA|NA
TGCGCCAGCAGTGAGTCGGAGGCAGGCGGCCCCAAGTTCTTC
CASSESEAGGPKFF
>TRBJ2-7|TRBV28|TRBD1|NA
TGTGCCAGCAGGATACCGGGACAGGGAACTGACGAGCAGTACTTC
CASRIPGQGTDEQYF
>TRBJ2-3|TRBV6-4|NA|NA
TGTGCTAGCAGTGACTCGGCGCAGGGCGAGCAGTATTTT
CASSDSAQGEQYF
>TRBJ2-5|TRBV7-7|TRBD2|NA
TGTGCCAGCAGCCCAGCGGGAGGACCACAAGAGACCCAGTACTTC
CASSPAGGPQETQYF
>TRBJ1-5|TRBV28|TRBD1|NA
TGTGCCAGCAGTTCCGGACAGGGGGCGGATCAGCCCCAGCATTTT
CASSSGQGADQPQHF
>TRBJ2-7|TRBV3-1/TRBV3-2|TRBD2|NA
TGTGCCAGCCGGACTAGCGGGAGGGGATACGAGCAGTACTTC
CASRTSGRGYEQYF
>TRBJ2-1|TRBV27|TRBD1|NA
TGTGCCAGCAGTTTTCAGACAGGGCGGAATACTGGGAATGAGCAGTTCTTC
CASSFQTGRNTGNEQFF
>TRBJ1-1|TRBV5-5|TRBD1|NA
TGTGCCAGCAGCCTACCGACAGGGCGGAACACTGAAGCTTTCTTT
CASSLPTGRNTEAFF
>TRBJ1-5|TRBV28|NA|NA
TGTGCCAGCAGTTTATTGGGGGGAAGGGCCTATAGCAATCAGCCCCAGCATTTT
CASSLLGGRAYSNQPQHF
>TRBJ2-4|TRBV15|TRBD1|NA
TGTGCCACCAGCAGAGGTCTCGGGACAGGGGTAGAAAACATTCAGTACTTC
CATSRGLGTGVENIQYF
>TRBJ2-5|TRBV5-4|TRBD2|once
TGTGCCAGCAGCTTGGGTCTAGCGGATGAGACCCAGTACTTC
CASSLGLADETQYF
>TRBJ2-7|TRBV11-2|TRBD1|NA
TGTGCCAGCAGCTTAGGACAGGGACCCTACGAGCAGTACTTC
CASSLGQGPYEQYF
>TRBJ1-1|TRBV7-9|TRBD1|NA
TGTGCCAGCAGCTTTTCGGGACAGAGCGGTGAAGCTTTCTTT
CASSFSGQSGEAFF
>TRBJ1-2|TRBV19|NA|NA
TGTGCCAGTAGTCCCTCAGGGGTTGGCTACACCTTC
CASSPSGVGYTF
>TRBJ2-5|TRBV6-5|TRBD1|NA
TGTGCCTCAGCCCTGGACAGGGGTGGCCAAGAGACCCAGTACTTC
CASALDRGGQETQYF
>TRBJ2-7|TRBV28|NA|NA
TGTGCCAGCGAAAGAACAGGAACCTTAAACTACGAGCAGTACTTC
CASERTGTLNYEQYF
>TRBJ2-5|TRBV5-8|TRBD1|NA
TGTGCCAGCAGCTTGGGACAGGGAATGTCAGAGACCCAGTACTTC
CASSLGQGMSETQYF
>TRBJ1-5|TRBV28|TRBD1|NA
TGTGCCAGCAGCTCGACAGGGGGCAGACAGCCCCAGCATTTT
CASSSTGGRQPQHF
>TRBJ2-1|TRBV19|TRBD2|NA
TGTGCCAGTAGTATCACGGGGCGGGAGAGAGGTAATGAGCAGTTCTTC
CASSITGRERGNEQFF
>TRBJ2-7|TRBV5-1|TRBD2|NA
TGCGCCAGCAGCTTCTTGGCTAGCGGGACCTACGAGCAGTACTTC
CASSFLASGTYEQYF
>TRBJ2-5|TRBV5-1|NA|NA
TGCGCCAGCAGCCCGCTAACTCAAGAGACCCAGTACTTC
CASSPLTQETQYF
>TRBJ1-1|TRBV30|TRBD1|NA
TGTGCCCGCTCCGGGACAGGGGGCGCCTATACTGAAGCTTTCTTT
CARSGTGGAYTEAFF
>TRBJ2-3|TRBV7-6|TRBD1|NA
TGTGCCAGCAGCTTAGAGTGGGGACAGGGGTGGACAGATACGCAGTATTTT
CASSLEWGQGWTDTQYF
>TRBJ2-1|TRBV27|NA|once
TGTGCCAGCAGTTTACGGCAGGGCAATGAGCAGTTCTTC
CASSLRQGNEQFF
>TRBJ1-1|TRBV7-9|TRBD1|NA
TGTGCCAGCAGATCGGGACAGGGGAAAAGAACTGGGAACACTGAAGCTTTCTTT
CASRSGQGKRTGNTEAFF
>TRBJ2-5|TRBV11-2|TRBD1|NA
TGTGCCAGCAGCCAGGGGGCCCAAGAGACCCAGTACTTC
CASSQGAQETQYF
>TRBJ1-2|TRBV19|TRBD1|few
TGTGCCAGTAGTATCGGGGACAGGGGGCGTCTAAACTATGGCTACACCTTC
CASSIGDRGRLNYGYTF
>TRBJ2-3|TRBV5-1|NA|NA
TGCGCCAGCAAAACTCTAGCCAGCACAGATACGCAGTATTTT
CASKTLASTDTQYF
>TRBJ2-3|TRBV18|TRBD2|NA
TGTGCCAGCTCACCCCGGGGGGGAGGCACAGATACGCAGTATTTT
CASSPRGGGTDTQYF
>TRBJ1-5|TRBV7-9|NA|NA
TGTGCCAGCAGCCCTTACAGGGCGGACCAGCCCCAGCATTTT
CASSPYRADQPQHF
>TRBJ2-7|TRBV24-1|NA|NA
TGTGCCACCAGTGACGAGACCTACGAGCAGTACTTC
CATSDETYEQYF
>TRBJ2-5|TRBV6-5|NA|NA
TGTGCCAGCATCCAGAGGGCCTTGGGAGAGACCCAGTACTTC
CASIQRALGETQYF
>TRBJ2-1|TRBV10-1|TRBD2|once
TGCGCCAGCACCCGATCTAGCGGGAGCTCCTACAATGAGCAGTTCTTC
CASTRSSGSSYNEQFF
>TRBJ1-1|TRBV5-1|NA|NA
TGCGCCAGCAGCTTGCGAGGGAACACTGAAGCTTTCTTT
CASSLRGNTEAFF
>TRBJ1-1|TRBV12-3/TRBV12-4|TRBD1|NA
TGTGCCAGCATTCAGGGGGCTGAAGCTTTCTTT
CASIQGAEAFF
>TRBJ2-2|TRBV10-1|TRBD2|NA
TGCGCCAGCAGTTCCGGACTAGTCGACCGCAACACCGGGGAGCTGTTTTTT
CASSSGLVDRNTGELFF
>TRBJ2-3|TRBV5-1|TRBD1|NA
TGCGCCAGCAGCTACCGCCAGGGGGTAAACACAGATACGCAGTATTTT
CASSYRQGVNTDTQYF
>TRBJ1-1|TRBV25-1|NA|NA
TGTGCCAGCAGTGAAGAAGGGAGCCGGACGGGCCAGGCGCCTTTCTTT
CASSEEGSRTGQAPFF
>TRBJ2-1|TRBV5-5|TRBD2|NA
TGTGCCAGCAGCTTGGCCCCTACTAGCGCCGATGAGCAGTTCTTC
CASSLAPTSADEQFF
>TRBJ2-1|TRBV19|TRBD1|NA
TGTGCCAGTAGTATAGCCTCCACAGGGGGCAGGGGAAATGAGCAGTTCTTC
CASSIASTGGRGNEQFF
>TRBJ1-4|TRBV6-5|TRBD1|NA
TGTGCCAGCAGGACAGGGAAAATAACTAATGAAAAACTGTTTTTT
CASRTGKITNEKLFF
>TRBJ2-7|TRBV27|TRBD2|NA
TGTACGAGCGGGAGGGGCTCCTACGAGCAGTACTTC
CTSGRGSYEQYF
>TRBJ2-7|TRBV29-1|TRBD2|NA
TGCAGCGCCACAAGGGGTAGCCTAGCGGGTTACGAGCAGTACTTC
CSATRGSLAGYEQYF